Following are 28 T cell receptor beta chains from one sample sequenced in a study of T cells in Graves' hyperthyroidism and ophthalmopathy (dated 2019 in TCRdb). Libraries were built with multiplex PCR. Sequencing was carried out with an Illumina HiSeq 2000. Amplification of TCR beta CDR3 regions was carried out from RNA transcripts. The TCR CDR3 was subjected to a first round of RT-PCR using the HTBI primer set and the Qiagen OneStep RT-PCR kit. TCRdb trimmed public reads at Q25 via fastp, called clones via MiXCR and kept in-frame beta chains. When rows share a CDR3 protein, they turn into one entry using the most common DNA and genes. This sample gives approximately 560,000 distinct CDR3 sequences in total; 46% of them show up just once. The ten top clones hold roughly 8.2% of the sample. The specimen was peripheral blood or thyroid tissue (not recorded which). The receptors were gathered from a woman under 30 with Graves' hyperthyroidism. Donor details come from another sample of the same person, matched by shared clones.

The genes are TRBV12-3 or TRBV12-4 and TRBJ1-1; possible D gene TRBD1, 6 bases. Between the trimmed V and J ends, which lost 6 bases and 1 base, there was a span of 12 bases. The CDR3 covers 14 residues. CDR3 DNA sequence: TGTGCCAGCAGGGAACAGGGCAGGAACACTGAAGCTTTCTTT. Translating gives CASREQGRNTEAFF.

The genes are TRBV2 and TRBJ1-4; the D is unclear. This CDR3 has 11 amino acids. V was pared by 10 bases and J by 11 bases, with 14 bases between. The germline V gene has CDR1 SNHLY and CDR2 FYNNEI. CDR3 coding DNA: TGTGCCAATGGCGAGGGCGGGAAACTGTTTTTT. As protein: CANGEGGKLFF.

V gene TRBV19 combines with J gene TRBJ1-1, with TRBD1 as a possible D gene (5 bases). Per germline, CDR1 LNHDA and CDR2 SQIVND (reference sequence). V shed 1 base and J shed 4 bases, with 7 bases lying between them. This CDR3 region has 13 residues. CDR3 region: CASSIVGLTEAFF. The DNA for the CDR3 is TGTGCCAGTAGTATAGTGGGGCTCACTGAAGCTTTCTTT.

This chain connects TRBV11-2 to TRBJ1-1; maybe TRBD1 (5 bases). Deletions cut 6 bases from V and 13 bases from J, with 15 bases between. Germline assignment: CDR1 SGHAT and CDR2 FQNNGV. CDR3 length: 11 residues. The CDR3 nucleotides are TGTGCCAGCAGTTCGGACATAAAGGGTTTCTTT. Translation: CASSSDIKGFF.

Only a few counts were recorded for this clonotype. V and J are TRBV29-1 and TRBJ1-1, with D possibly TRBD1 on 6 matching bases. CDR1 and CDR2 from the germline V gene are SQVTM and ANQGSEA. The CDR3 length is 10 residues. The CDR3 sequence is CRTGGPEAFF. CDR3 sequence (DNA): TGCCGGACGGGGGGCCCTGAAGCTTTCTTT.

This clonotype occurred a few times. The chain links TRBV2 to TRBJ2-7; 8 bases are shared with TRBD2. The CDR3 runs 17 residues. Germline values: CDR1 SNHLY, CDR2 FYNNEI. Losses at the gene ends were 6 bases for V and 3 bases for J; bases not matched to a gene: 16. CDR3 nucleotide sequence: TGTGCCAGCAGCCGGGACGGGACGAAGCGGGAGTTCTACGAGCAGTACTTC. Protein product: CASSRDGTKREFYEQYF.

This clonotype was recorded only once. The chain carries TRBV7-8 and TRBJ2-5, with D tentatively TRBD1 (6 bases). The DNA end lines up better with TRBJ2-1; the J call may be wrong. From germline, CDR1 is SGHVS and CDR2 FQNEAQ. The CDR3 consists of 13 residues. Here the CDR3 reads CASSLTGFNEQFF. The CDR3, as DNA: TGTGCCAGCAGCTTAACAGGGTTCAATGAGCAGTTCTTC.

V usage is TRBV10-3 and J usage is TRBJ1-2; no clear D. Trimming took off 10 bases at V and 3 bases at J, with 21 bases between the two ends. Germline CDR1 ENHRY, CDR2 SYGVKD. The CDR3 loop spans 15 amino acids. The CDR3 region has the DNA TGTGCCACTCGGACTAGCGGGAGGTCGGACTATGGCTACACCTTC. It encodes CATRTSGRSDYGYTF.

This clonotype occurred many times. V gene TRBV29-1 combines with J gene TRBJ2-5; 10 bases align to TRBD2. CDR3 length: 14 residues. The germline CDR1 and CDR2 sequences are SQVTM and ANQGSEA. The V segment lost 7 bases and the J segment 5 bases; nucleotides outside the gene matches: 10. The CDR3 sequence: CSGESGRASETQYF. CDR3 DNA sequence: TGCAGCGGTGAGAGCGGGAGGGCCTCCGAGACCCAGTACTTC. The full variable domain, its missing parts supplied by reference TRBV29-1 and TRBJ2-5, is SAVISQKPSRDICQRGTSLTIQCQVDSQVTMMFWYRQQPGQSLTLIATANQGSEATYESGFVIDKFPISRPNLTFSTLTVSNMSPEDSSIYLCSGESGRASETQYFGPGTRLLVL.

This clonotype came up many times. The genes are TRBV7-9 and TRBJ2-5; tentatively, D is TRBD2 (5 bases). Germline CDR1 and CDR2: SEHNR and FQNEAQ (reference sequence). The CDR3 is 13 residues long. V was shortened by 2 bases and J by 5 bases, with 9 bases between the two germline ends. In DNA, the CDR3 is TGTGCCAGCAGCTTACTGGGAGAGGAGACCCAGTACTTC. It encodes CASSLLGEETQYF.

V and J are TRBV7-8 and TRBJ2-7; 10 bases are shared with TRBD2. The CDR3 consists of 15 residues. Germline assignment: CDR1 SGHVS and CDR2 FQNEAQ. V lost 5 bases and J lost 7; bases outside the gene matches: 11. The CDR3 sequence is CASSATSSGSREQYF. In DNA form, the CDR3 reads TGTGCCAGCAGCGCGACGTCTAGCGGGAGTAGGGAGCAGTACTTC.

The gene calls are TRBV7-3 and TRBJ1-1; 9 nucleotides line up with TRBD1. CDR3 length: 16 amino acids. Germline assignment: CDR1 SGHTA and CDR2 FQGTGA. With V trimmed by 5 bases and J by 1 base, 8 bases remained unmatched. The CDR3 loop is CASSGKQGAGNTEAFF. CDR3 in DNA: TGTGCCAGCAGCGGGAAACAGGGGGCCGGGAACACTGAAGCTTTCTTT.

About this clonotype: One base away lies a much larger clone, so this may be a sequencing read error. Since the CDR3 does not end with the conserved phenylalanine or tryptophan, this likely comes from a read error. The chain is built from TRBV7-9 and TRBJ1-5; 10 bases agree with TRBD1. Germline V lookup: CDR1 SEHNR, CDR2 FQNEAQ (reference sequence). V was clipped by 5 bases and J by 6 bases; unmatched bases: 7. This CDR3 has 15 residues. CDR3 in amino acids: CASSHRQGASQPQHI. The CDR3 region has the DNA TGTGCCAGCAGCCACCGACAGGGGGCTAGTCAGCCCCAGCATATT.

This clonotype was picked up a small number of times. This could be a read error, since a much larger clone is one nucleotide away. The chain is built from TRBV2 and TRBJ1-1; D may be TRBD1 (5 bases). Germline CDR1 and CDR2: SNHLY and FYNNEI. CDR3 length: 12 residues. The CDR3 DNA follows: TGTGCCAACAGTGACAGGAACACTGAAGCTTTCTTT. Amino acids: CANSDRNTEAFF.

The rearrangement uses TRBV9 and TRBJ1-2; no firm D call. This CDR3 contains 14 residues. Per germline, CDR1 SGDLS and CDR2 YYNGEE. The V and J ends lost 6 bases and 4 bases respectively, with 16 bases between them. CDR3 in amino acids: CASNYGEVGYGYTF. For the CDR3, the DNA is TGTGCCAGCAACTACGGGGAGGTCGGCTATGGCTACACCTTC.

In its sample, this clonotype was seen once. V and J are TRBV29-1 and TRBJ1-6; D is unresolved. From germline, CDR1 is SQVTM and CDR2 ANQGSEA. The CDR3 loop spans 12 amino acids. Deletions cut 4 bases from V and 9 bases from J, with 10 bases between. CDR3: CSVGGEGSPLHF. The CDR3 DNA is TGCAGCGTTGGCGGGGAAGGTTCACCCCTCCACTTT.

V is TRBV7-9 and J is TRBJ2-2; D might be TRBD1 (5 bases). CDR3 length: 14 residues. Trimming shortened V by 4 bases and J by 4 bases, and 10 bases separated the two germline ends. Per germline, CDR1 SEHNR and CDR2 FQNEAQ (reference sequence). Here the CDR3 DNA reads TGTGCCAGCAGCTCCCTAGGGGCCACCGGGGAGCTGTTTTTT. Residues: CASSSLGATGELFF.

Concerning this clonotype itself: Sequence at one end of the junction differs from germline and may be a read error. The V and J genes are TRBV7-9 and TRBJ2-7; 7 nucleotides line up with TRBD1. Germline assignment: CDR1 SEHNR and CDR2 FQNEAQ (reference sequence). This CDR3 is built from 14 residues. This chain's CDR3 is CASRRGPSSYEQYF. CDR3 nucleotides: TGCGCCAGCAGAAGGGGGCCCAGCTCCTACGAGCAGTACTTC.

The chain employs TRBV15 and TRBJ2-6; D gene ambiguous. Trimming stripped 2 bases from V and 4 bases from J, with 6 bases between. The CDR3 runs to 14 residues. Germline V lookup: CDR1 LNHNV, CDR2 YYDKDF (reference sequence). The CDR3 protein is CATSRLTGANVLTF. The DNA of the CDR3 is TGTGCCACCAGCAGATTGACAGGGGCCAACGTCCTGACTTTC.

The chain is built from TRBV7-2 and TRBJ1-3; D perhaps matches TRBD1 (5 bases). Germline CDR1 reads SGHTA; CDR2 reads FQGNSA. The CDR3 loop spans 18 amino acids. V lost 1 base, J lost 1 base, and 17 bases lay in between. The CDR3 nucleotides read TGTGCCAGCAGCTTAGGCCAAGGGGCCACGACATCTGGAAACACCATATATTTT. Its protein is CASSLGQGATTSGNTIYF.

In this sample, this clonotype turned up a few times. The rearrangement joins TRBV20-1 to TRBJ1-5; D gene ambiguous. The V gene's germline CDR1 is DFQATT and CDR2 SNEGSKA (reference sequence). Trimming pared 0 bases from V and 4 bases from J, leaving 7 bases between. The CDR3 is 13 amino acids. DNA of the CDR3: TGCAGTGCTAGAGATCGGCGAAATCAGCCCCAGCATTTT. Its translation: CSARDRRNQPQHF.

The genes are TRBV10-3 and TRBJ2-2; 9 positions agree with TRBD1. Per the germline V gene, CDR1 is ENHRY and CDR2 is SYGVKD. This CDR3 region has 14 residues. The trim removed 7 bases at V and 6 bases at J, leaving 6 bases unmatched. The CDR3 spells CAITQRQGAGELFF. The CDR3 DNA is TGTGCCATCACACAACGACAGGGGGCCGGGGAGCTGTTTTTT.

In regard to this clonotype: A read error may account for a junction end that differs from germline. This chain joins TRBV29-1 and TRBJ2-3, with 11 bases lining up with TRBD2. This CDR3 has 15 amino acids. Germline CDR1 SQVTM, CDR2 ANQGSEA. CDR3 in DNA: TGCAGCGTTGTTAGGACTAGCGGGTTCACAGATACGCAATATTTT. Translating gives CSVVRTSGFTDTQYF.

The table lists this clonotype with many counts. This chain links TRBV15 with TRBJ2-7, with TRBD2 matching 7 bases. J lost 0 bases, V lost 1 base, and 3 bases had no gene match. From germline, CDR1 is LNHNV and CDR2 YYDKDF (reference sequence). This CDR3 has 15 amino acids. CDR3 protein: CATSRGGGSSYEQYF. CDR3 in DNA: TGTGCCACCAGCAGAGGTGGCGGGAGCTCCTACGAGCAGTACTTC.

This clonotype was seen a few times. The chain employs TRBV7-2 and TRBJ2-2, with 7 bases fitting TRBD1. V was clipped by 0 bases and J by 13 bases; unmatched bases: 8. Germline CDR1 and CDR2: SGHTA and FQGNSA. The length of the CDR3 is 14 residues. CDR3 in amino acids: CASSLAQGTEMLFF. The CDR3 bases are TGTGCCAGCAGCTTAGCGCAGGGGACAGAGATGCTGTTTTTT.

The rearrangement joins TRBV19 to TRBJ1-1; maybe TRBD1 (5 bases). V dropped 7 bases and J dropped 0 bases, with 18 bases sitting between them. Looked up from germline, CDR1 is LNHDA and CDR2 is SQIVND (reference sequence). This CDR3 spans 16 amino acids. The CDR3 DNA follows: TGTGCCAGTATCACGACGGGGGGAACCATGAACACTGAAGCTTTCTTT. It is translated as CASITTGGTMNTEAFF.

This clonotype was seen a handful of times. The rearrangement links TRBV20-1 to TRBJ1-5, with 7 bases lining up with TRBD1. The V and J ends lost 2 bases and 5 bases, in that order; junction bases with no gene match: 6. The germline V gene encodes CDR1 DFQATT and CDR2 SNEGSKA (reference sequence). The CDR3 covers 14 residues. CDR3 in amino acids: CSARIQGRDQPQHF. The CDR3 coding sequence is TGCAGTGCTAGAATACAGGGGAGGGATCAGCCCCAGCATTTT.

This clonotype was recorded a few times. The gene calls are TRBV15 and TRBJ2-6; a possible D gene is TRBD2 (5 bases). This CDR3 contains 17 residues. CDR1 LNHNV and CDR2 YYDKDF come from the germline V gene (reference sequence). V lost 0 bases and J lost 0, with 9 bases in between. CDR3 sequence (DNA): TGTGCCACCAGCAGAGAGAAAGGAGGCTCTGGGGCCAACGTCCTGACTTTC. The encoded protein is CATSREKGGSGANVLTF.